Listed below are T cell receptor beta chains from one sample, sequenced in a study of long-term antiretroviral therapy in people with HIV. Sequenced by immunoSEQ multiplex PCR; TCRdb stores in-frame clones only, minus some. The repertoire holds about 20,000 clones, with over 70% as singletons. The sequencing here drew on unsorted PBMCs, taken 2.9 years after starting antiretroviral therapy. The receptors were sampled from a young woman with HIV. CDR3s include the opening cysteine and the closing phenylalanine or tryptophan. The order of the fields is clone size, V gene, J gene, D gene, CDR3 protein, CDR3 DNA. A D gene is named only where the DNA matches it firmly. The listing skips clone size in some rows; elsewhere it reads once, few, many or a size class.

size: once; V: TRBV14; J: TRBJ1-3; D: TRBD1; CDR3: CASSQMGTGSGNTIYF; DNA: TGTGCCAGCAGCCAGATGGGGACAGGGAGTGGAAACACCATATATTTT
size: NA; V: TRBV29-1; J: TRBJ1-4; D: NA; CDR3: CSAEATNEKLFF; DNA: TGCAGCGCCGAAGCAACTAATGAAAAACTGTTTTTT
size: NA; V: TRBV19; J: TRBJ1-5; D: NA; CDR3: CASNILHQPQHF; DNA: TGTGCCAGTAACATTCTACATCAGCCCCAGCATTTT
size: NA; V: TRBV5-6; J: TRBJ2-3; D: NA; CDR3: CASSTNPGVGTDTQYF; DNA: TGTGCCAGCAGCACCAACCCCGGGGTGGGCACAGATACGCAGTATTTT
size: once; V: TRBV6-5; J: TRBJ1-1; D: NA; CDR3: CASSYGSYANTEAFF; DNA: TGTGCCAGCAGTTACGGGTCGTACGCGAACACTGAAGCTTTCTTT
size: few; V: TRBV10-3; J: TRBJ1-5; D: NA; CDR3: CAISESRVGQPQHF; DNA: TGTGCCATCAGTGAGTCGAGGGTTGGGCAGCCCCAGCATTTT
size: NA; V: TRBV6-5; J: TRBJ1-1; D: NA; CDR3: CASSYSFRSNRTEAFF; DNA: TGTGCCAGCAGTTACTCGTTTCGTTCCAACAGGACTGAAGCTTTCTTT
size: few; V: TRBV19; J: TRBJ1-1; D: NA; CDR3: CASGRGETEAFF; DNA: TGTGCCAGTGGTAGAGGAGAGACTGAAGCTTTCTTT
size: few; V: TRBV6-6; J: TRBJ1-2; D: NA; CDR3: CASSYYRGGYTF; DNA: TGTGCCAGCAGTTACTATCGGGGAGGCTACACCTTC
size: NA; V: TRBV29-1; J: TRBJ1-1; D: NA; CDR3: CSVRRLSMNTEAFF; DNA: TGCAGCGTTCGTCGGCTTTCCATGAACACTGAAGCTTTCTTT
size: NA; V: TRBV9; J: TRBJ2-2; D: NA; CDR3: CASSVARSPTGELFF; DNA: TGTGCCAGCAGCGTAGCGAGGTCCCCCACCGGGGAGCTGTTTTTT
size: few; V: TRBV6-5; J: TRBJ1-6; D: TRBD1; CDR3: CASSRTGDSPLHF; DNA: TGTGCCAGCAGTAGGACAGGGGATTCACCCCTCCACTTT
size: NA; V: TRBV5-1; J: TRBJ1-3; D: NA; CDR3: CASRAGTGNTIYF; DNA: TGCGCCAGCAGGGCAGGGACTGGAAACACCATATATTTT
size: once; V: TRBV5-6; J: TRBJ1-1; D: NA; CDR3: CASSLGSGEAFF; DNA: TGTGCCAGCAGCCTGGGGTCCGGTGAAGCTTTCTTT
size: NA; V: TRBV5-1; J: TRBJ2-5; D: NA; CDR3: CASSSGPGRAQYF; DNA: TGCGCCAGCAGCTCTGGACCTGGGCGGGCCCAGTACTTC
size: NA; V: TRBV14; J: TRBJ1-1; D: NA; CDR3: CASSQNRNTEAFF; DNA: TGTGCCAGCAGCCAGAACAGGAACACTGAAGCTTTCTTT
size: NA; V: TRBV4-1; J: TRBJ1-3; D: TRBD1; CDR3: CASSQDSGQGFSGNTIYF; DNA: TGCGCCAGCAGCCAAGATTCGGGACAGGGCTTCTCTGGAAACACCATATATTTT
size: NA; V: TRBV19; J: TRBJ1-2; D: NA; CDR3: CASSIDRWIYYGYTF; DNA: TGTGCCAGTAGTATAGATCGATGGATCTACTATGGCTACACCTTC
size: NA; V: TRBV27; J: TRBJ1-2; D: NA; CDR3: CASSTHGTPGYTF; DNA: TGTGCCAGTAGTACCCACGGGACACCCGGCTACACCTTC
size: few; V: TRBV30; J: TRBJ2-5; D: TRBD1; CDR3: CAWSETGGETQYF; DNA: TGTGCCTGGAGTGAGACAGGGGGAGAGACCCAGTACTTC
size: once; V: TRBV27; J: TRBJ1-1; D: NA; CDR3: CATSTIEGVQAFF; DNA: TGTGCCACCTCAACAATCGAGGGGGTGCAAGCTTTCTTT
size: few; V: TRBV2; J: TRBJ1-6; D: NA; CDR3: CASSLAGYSPLHF; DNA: TGTGCCAGCAGCCTGGCGGGATATTCACCCCTCCACTTT
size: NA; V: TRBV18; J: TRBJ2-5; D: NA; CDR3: CASSPLGETQYF; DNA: TGTGCCAGCTCACCACTGGGAGAGACCCAGTACTTC
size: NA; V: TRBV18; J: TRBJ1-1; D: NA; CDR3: CASSRKTGTNSGAFF; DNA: TGTGCCAGCTCACGCAAGACTGGAACTAACAGTGGAGCTTTCTTT
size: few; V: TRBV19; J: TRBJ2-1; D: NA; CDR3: CASSSYNEQFF; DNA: TGTGCCAGTAGTTCCTACAATGAGCAGTTCTTC
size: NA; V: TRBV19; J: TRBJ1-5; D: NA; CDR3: CASSPRRVYQPQHF; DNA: TGTGCCAGTAGTCCCCGCAGGGTCTATCAGCCCCAGCATTTT
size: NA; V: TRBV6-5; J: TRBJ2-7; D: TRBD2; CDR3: CASSYSPGGATYEQYF; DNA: TGTGCCAGCAGTTACTCCCCGGGGGGGGCTACTTACGAGCAGTACTTC
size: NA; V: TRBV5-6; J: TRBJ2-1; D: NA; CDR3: CASSLVRGYNEQFF; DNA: TGTGCCAGCAGCTTGGTCAGGGGCTACAATGAGCAGTTCTTC
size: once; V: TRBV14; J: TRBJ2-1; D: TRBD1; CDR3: CASSQTTGARDNEQFF; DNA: TGTGCCAGCAGCCAAACCACAGGGGCCCGGGACAATGAGCAGTTCTTC
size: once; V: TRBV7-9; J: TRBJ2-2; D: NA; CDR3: CASSLGGYGELFF; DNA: TGTGCCAGCAGCTTAGGAGGGTACGGGGAGCTGTTTTTT
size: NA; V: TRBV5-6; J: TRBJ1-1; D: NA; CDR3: CASSFIWGNTEAFF; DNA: TGTGCCAGCAGCTTTATCTGGGGGAACACTGAAGCTTTCTTT
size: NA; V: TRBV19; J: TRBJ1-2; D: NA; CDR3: CASKGPMIYGYTF; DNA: TGTGCCAGTAAGGGACCCATGATCTATGGCTACACCTTC
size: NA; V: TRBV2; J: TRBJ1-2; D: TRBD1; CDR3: CASSEDGAGGAGYTF; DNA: TGTGCCAGCAGTGAAGATGGGGCAGGGGGTGCTGGCTACACCTTC
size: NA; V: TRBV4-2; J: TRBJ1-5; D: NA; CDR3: CASSQDREGGGPQHF; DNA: TGTGCCAGCAGCCAAGATCGGGAGGGGGGTGGGCCCCAGCATTTT
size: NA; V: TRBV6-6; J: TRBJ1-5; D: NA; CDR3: CASSRRQASNQPQHF; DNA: TGTGCCAGCAGTCGTAGACAGGCGAGCAATCAGCCCCAGCATTTT
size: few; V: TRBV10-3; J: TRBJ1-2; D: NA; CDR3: CAISESGANYGYTF; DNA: TGTGCCATCAGTGAGTCGGGGGCTAACTATGGCTACACCTTC
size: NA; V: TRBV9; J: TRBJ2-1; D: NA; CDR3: CASSVLEDSYNEQFF; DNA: TGTGCCAGCAGCGTACTAGAGGACTCCTACAATGAGCAGTTCTTC
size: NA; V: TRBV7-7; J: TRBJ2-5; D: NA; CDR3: CASSATADYIQETQYF; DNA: TGTGCCAGCAGCGCGACGGCGGACTACATCCAAGAGACCCAGTACTTC
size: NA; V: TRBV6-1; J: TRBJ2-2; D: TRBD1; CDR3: CASSEAGQGVNGELFF; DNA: TGTGCCAGCAGTGAAGCGGGACAGGGGGTCAACGGGGAGCTGTTTTTT
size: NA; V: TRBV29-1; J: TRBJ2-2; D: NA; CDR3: CSVVWGFGGTGELFF; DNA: TGCAGCGTTGTCTGGGGATTTGGCGGAACCGGGGAGCTGTTTTTT
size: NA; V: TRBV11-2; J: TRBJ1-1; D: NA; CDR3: CASSLRQRATEAFF; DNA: TGTGCCAGCAGCTTGCGACAAAGGGCCACTGAAGCTTTCTTT
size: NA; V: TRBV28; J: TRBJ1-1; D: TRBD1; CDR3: CASWGQGAENTEAFF; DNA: TGTGCCAGCTGGGGACAGGGGGCAGAGAACACTGAAGCTTTCTTT
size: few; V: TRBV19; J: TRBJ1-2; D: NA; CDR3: CASSISSGANYGYTF; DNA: TGTGCCAGTAGTATTTCTAGCGGTGCTAACTATGGCTACACCTTC
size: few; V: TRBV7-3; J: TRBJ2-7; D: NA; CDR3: CASSLGHSLGEQYF; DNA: TGTGCCAGCAGCTTAGGCCACAGTCTGGGCGAGCAGTACTTC
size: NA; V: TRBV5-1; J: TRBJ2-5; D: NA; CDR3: CASSDGTGANQYF; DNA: TGCGCCAGCAGCGACGGGACCGGGGCAAACCAGTACTTC
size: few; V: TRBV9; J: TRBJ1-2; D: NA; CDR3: CASNSLYGYTF; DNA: TGTGCCAGCAACAGCCTCTATGGCTACACCTTC
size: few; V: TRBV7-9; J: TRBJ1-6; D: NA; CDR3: CASSPPGRQFDSPLHF; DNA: TGTGCCAGCAGCCCCCCGGGGCGGCAGTTCGATTCACCCCTCCACTTT
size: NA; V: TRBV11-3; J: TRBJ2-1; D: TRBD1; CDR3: CASSSGTDSNEQFF; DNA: TGTGCCAGCAGCTCTGGGACAGATTCCAATGAGCAGTTCTTC
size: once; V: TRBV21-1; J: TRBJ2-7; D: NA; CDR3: CIRDRYLYEQYF; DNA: TGCATCCGGGACAGATACCTTTACGAGCAGTACTTC